A selection of T cell receptor beta chains follows, all from one sample in a study of shared clonotypes between healthy human individuals. The table came from immunoSEQ multiplex PCR; TCRdb's copy has only in-frame clones and leaves some out. Counted here are over a million clones, around 98.5% occurring once; the ten biggest clones make up about 0.35%. The sequenced sample was naive CD4+ T cells sorted from blood. The receptor set was obtained from a man aged 25 to 40 in good health. The CDR3 runs from the conserved cysteine through the conserved F or W. The order of the fields is D gene, clone size, J gene, V gene, CDR3 DNA, CDR3 protein. The D gene is left open where the match is weak. Where a row states a size, it is once, few, many or the class of an expanded clone; other rows omit it.

D: .
size: .
J: TRBJ1-2
V: TRBV7-8
DNA: TGTGCCAGCAGCTTATTAATAGCCCCCTTCGGGACCGTCAACTATGGCTACACCTTC
CDR3: CASSLLIAPFGTVNYGYTF

D: .
size: .
J: TRBJ2-7
V: TRBV28
DNA: TGTGCCAGCAGTTTATGCCGGGACCGTCCCAAGGAATACGAGCAGTACTTC
CDR3: CASSLCRDRPKEYEQYF

D: .
size: once
J: TRBJ2-7
V: TRBV4-1
DNA: TGCGCCAGCAACCAAGAGTGGGGGCGCCCCTACGAGCAGTACTTC
CDR3: CASNQEWGRPYEQYF

D: .
size: .
J: TRBJ2-3
V: TRBV25-1
DNA: TGTGCCAGCACCTCTTGGGGGGATACGCAGTATTTT
CDR3: CASTSWGDTQYF

D: .
size: .
J: TRBJ1-3
V: TRBV27
DNA: TGTGCCAGCAGTTACACGGGGCACGGAAACACCATATATTTT
CDR3: CASSYTGHGNTIYF

D: .
size: .
J: TRBJ1-4
V: TRBV27
DNA: TGTGCCAGCAGTGGAACAAGGGCGTCGGTACATGAAAAACTGTTTTTT
CDR3: CASSGTRASVHEKLFF

D: TRBD1
size: .
J: TRBJ2-6
V: TRBV4-3
DNA: TGCGCCAGCAGCCAAGAACAGGGGGCTGCTGGGGCCAACGTCCTGACTTTC
CDR3: CASSQEQGAAGANVLTF

D: .
size: once
J: TRBJ2-3
V: TRBV6-5
DNA: TGTGCCAGCCGCCAGGGCACAGATACGCAGTATTTT
CDR3: CASRQGTDTQYF

D: TRBD2
size: .
J: TRBJ2-1
V: TRBV9
DNA: TGTGCCAGCAGCGTTAAACTAGCGGGGGGGTCCAGCTCCTACAATGAGCAGTTCTTC
CDR3: CASSVKLAGGSSSYNEQFF

D: TRBD1
size: .
J: TRBJ2-5
V: TRBV19
DNA: TGTGCCAGTAGGCGACAGGGGATCCAAGAGACCCAGTACTTC
CDR3: CASRRQGIQETQYF

D: TRBD1
size: once
J: TRBJ1-2
V: TRBV11-2
DNA: TGTGCCAGCAGCTTGGGAGCCGGGACAGGCCATGGCTACACCTTC
CDR3: CASSLGAGTGHGYTF

D: TRBD1
size: .
J: TRBJ1-1
V: TRBV2
DNA: TGTGCCAGCAGAGGCGGGACAGCGGGCGATGAAGCTTTCTTT
CDR3: CASRGGTAGDEAFF

D: TRBD1
size: .
J: TRBJ2-2
V: TRBV9
DNA: TGTGCCAGCAGCGTCAATGAGCGACAGGGGGCCGGGGAGCTGTTTTTT
CDR3: CASSVNERQGAGELFF

D: TRBD2
size: .
J: TRBJ2-7
V: TRBV18
DNA: TGTGCCAGCTCGCGGGGGGGCTACGAGCAGTACTTC
CDR3: CASSRGGYEQYF

D: .
size: .
J: TRBJ2-7
V: TRBV10-3
DNA: TGTGCCATCAGTGAGATTACAAAAGCCGAGCAGTACTTC
CDR3: CAISEITKAEQYF

D: TRBD2
size: .
J: TRBJ2-7
V: TRBV11-2
DNA: TGTGCCAGCAGCCGTGGGACTACATTCTACGAGCAGTACTTC
CDR3: CASSRGTTFYEQYF

D: .
size: .
J: TRBJ1-1
V: TRBV9
DNA: TGTGCCAGCAGCGTCGCCTCAGGAGGCACTGAAGCTTTCTTT
CDR3: CASSVASGGTEAFF

D: .
size: once
J: TRBJ2-5
V: TRBV6-4
DNA: TGTGCCAGCAGTGACTCGAAACAGGGTATTGAGACCCAGTACTTC
CDR3: CASSDSKQGIETQYF

D: .
size: .
J: TRBJ1-5
V: TRBV7-6
DNA: TGTGCCAGCAGCTTAACGGACATTAGCAATCAGCCCCAGCATTTT
CDR3: CASSLTDISNQPQHF

D: .
size: .
J: TRBJ2-2
V: TRBV2
DNA: TGTGCCAGCACTTACGGGCGAGGCACCGGGGAGCTGTTTTTT
CDR3: CASTYGRGTGELFF

D: .
size: .
J: TRBJ2-3
V: TRBV11-3
DNA: TGTGCCAGCAGCTTAGATTTGGGAACAGATACGCAGTATTTT
CDR3: CASSLDLGTDTQYF

D: TRBD2
size: .
J: TRBJ2-3
V: TRBV5-4
DNA: TGTGCCAGCAGCCTCGGGGCGGGAGGGACAGATACGCAGTATTTT
CDR3: CASSLGAGGTDTQYF

D: TRBD2
size: .
J: TRBJ2-7
V: TRBV5-8
DNA: TGTGCCAGCAGCTTCCGGACTAGCTGGGGGACCTACGAGCAGTACTTC
CDR3: CASSFRTSWGTYEQYF

D: TRBD2
size: .
J: TRBJ2-2
V: TRBV5-4
DNA: TGTGCCAGCAGCCGACCGGGACTAGAGGGCACCGGGGAGCTGTTTTTT
CDR3: CASSRPGLEGTGELFF

D: .
size: .
J: TRBJ2-5
V: TRBV7-8
DNA: TGTGCCAGCAGTCGACTGGTTGGGATGGAGACCCAGTACTTC
CDR3: CASSRLVGMETQYF

D: .
size: .
J: TRBJ2-2
V: TRBV11-1
DNA: TGTGCCAGCAGCCCCGCTTATCCGGGGATAACCGGGGAGCTGTTTTTT
CDR3: CASSPAYPGITGELFF

D: TRBD1
size: .
J: TRBJ2-7
V: TRBV5-1
DNA: TGCGCCAGCAGTAAAGAGCCCGACAGGGGGTTCTCCTACGAGCAGTACTTC
CDR3: CASSKEPDRGFSYEQYF